These 3 T cell receptor beta chains were all obtained from the same sample, sequenced in a study of blood T cell repertoires in COVID-19. The method was immunoSEQ multiplex PCR; TCRdb's version includes in-frame clones alone and lacks a portion of them. Seen here are hundreds of thousands of clones, roughly 87% observed once, and the top ten hold roughly 1%. Sequenced sample: PBMCs or T cells enriched from blood (not recorded which). The receptors originated from a woman in her twenties or thirties who had recovered from COVID-19.

This sequence joins TRBV11-2 and TRBJ2-5; 9 nucleotides align to TRBD1. Trimming took 1 base from V and 0 from J; bases not matched to a gene: 6. CDR3 length: 17 residues. CDR1 SGHAT and CDR2 FQNNGV come from the germline V gene. This CDR3 reads CASSLATGTGYQETQYF. CDR3 coding DNA: TGTGCCAGCAGCTTAGCTACCGGGACAGGGTACCAAGAGACCCAGTACTTC.

This clone came up once. The rearrangement links TRBV25-1 to TRBJ1-2; tentative D call: TRBD1 (5 bases). Trimming pared 0 bases from V and 6 bases from J, leaving 14 bases between. The CDR3 consists of 15 residues. Germline loops: CDR1 MGHDK, CDR2 SYGVNS. CDR3 bases: TGTGCCAGCAGTGAATACGGGGGATACGGGGATGGCTACACCTTC. Its translation: CASSEYGGYGDGYTF.

V usage is TRBV5-1 and J usage is TRBJ1-2; D uncertain. CDR3 length equals 13 residues. V gave up 4 bases and J gave up 2 bases, with 9 bases separating them. In germline, CDR1 is SGHRS, CDR2 YFSETQ. The CDR3 is CASSIDTNYGYTF. As DNA, the CDR3 is TGCGCCAGCAGCATCGACACAAACTATGGCTACACCTTC.